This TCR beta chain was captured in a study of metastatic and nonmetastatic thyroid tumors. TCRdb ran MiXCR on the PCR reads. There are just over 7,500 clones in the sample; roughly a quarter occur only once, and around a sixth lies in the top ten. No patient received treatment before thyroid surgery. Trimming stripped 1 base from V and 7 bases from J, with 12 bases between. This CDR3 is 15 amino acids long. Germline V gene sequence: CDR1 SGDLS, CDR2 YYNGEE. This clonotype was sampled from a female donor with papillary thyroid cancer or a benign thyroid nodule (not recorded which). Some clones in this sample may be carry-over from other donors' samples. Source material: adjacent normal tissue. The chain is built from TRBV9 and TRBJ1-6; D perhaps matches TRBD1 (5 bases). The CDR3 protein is CASSVTQGANSPLHF. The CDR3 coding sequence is TGTGCCAGCAGCGTAACTCAGGGAGCGAATTCACCCCTCCACTTT.